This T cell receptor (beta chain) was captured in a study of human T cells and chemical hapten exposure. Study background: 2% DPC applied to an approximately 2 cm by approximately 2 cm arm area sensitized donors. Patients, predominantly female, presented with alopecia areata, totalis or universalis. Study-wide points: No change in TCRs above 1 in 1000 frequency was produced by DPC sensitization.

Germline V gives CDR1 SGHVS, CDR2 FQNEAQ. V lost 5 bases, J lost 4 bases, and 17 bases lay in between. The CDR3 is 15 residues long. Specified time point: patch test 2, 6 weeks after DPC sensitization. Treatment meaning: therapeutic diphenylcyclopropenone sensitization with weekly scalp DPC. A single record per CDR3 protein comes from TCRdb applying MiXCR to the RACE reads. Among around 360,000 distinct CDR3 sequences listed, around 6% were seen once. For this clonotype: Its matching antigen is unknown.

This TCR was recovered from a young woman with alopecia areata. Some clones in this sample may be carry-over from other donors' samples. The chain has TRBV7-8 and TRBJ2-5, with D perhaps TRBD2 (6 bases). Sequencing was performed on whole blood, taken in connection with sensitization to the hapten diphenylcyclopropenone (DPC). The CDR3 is CASSPDRGLRETQYF. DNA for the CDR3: TGTGCCAGCAGCCCTGATCGGGGACTCAGAGAGACCCAGTACTTC.